This T cell receptor (beta chain) was retrieved from a study of identical twins. Study results and caveats: Findings depended on cross-sectional statistics rather than tracking the same donors.

The CDR3 has 13 residues. From germline, CDR1 is ENHRY and CDR2 SYGVKD. Trimming left V 3 bases short and J 5 bases short, with 10 bases between. As for this clonotype: The antigen remains undetermined.

Template switching added a universal primer binding site, and final cDNA carried unique molecular identifiers. Each CDR3 protein gets one entry after TCRdb re-called the 5' RACE reads with MiXCR. The sample records some 570,000 distinct CDR3 sequences, about a fifth being singletons. This sample also belongs to another study, concerning yellow fever vaccine responses in identical twins. That paper notes: Twins reportedly mounted vaccine T cell responses that seemed partly convergent, partly personalized.

This receptor was taken from a woman aged 18-29 years in good health. The V gene is TRBV10-3, the J gene TRBJ2-5; maybe TRBD1 (5 bases). Material for sequencing was CD4+ T cells sorted from blood. The CDR3 sequence is CAISDWGRETQYF. The CDR3 DNA reads TGTGCCATCAGTGACTGGGGCCGGGAGACCCAGTACTTC.